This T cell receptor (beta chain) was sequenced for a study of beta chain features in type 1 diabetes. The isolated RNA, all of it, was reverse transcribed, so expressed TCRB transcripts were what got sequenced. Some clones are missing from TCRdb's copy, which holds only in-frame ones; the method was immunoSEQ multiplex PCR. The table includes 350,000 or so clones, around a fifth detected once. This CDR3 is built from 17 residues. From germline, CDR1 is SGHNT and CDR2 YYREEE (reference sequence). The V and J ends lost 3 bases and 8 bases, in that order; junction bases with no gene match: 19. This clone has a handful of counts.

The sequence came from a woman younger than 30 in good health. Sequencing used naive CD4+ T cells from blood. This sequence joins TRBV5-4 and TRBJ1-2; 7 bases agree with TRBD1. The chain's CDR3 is CASSSGTAPLEVGGYTF. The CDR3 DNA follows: TGTGCCAGCAGCTCCGGGACAGCCCCTTTAGAGGTGGGGGGCTACACCTTC. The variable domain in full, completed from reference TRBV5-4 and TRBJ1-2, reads ETGVTQSPTHLIKTRGQQVTLRCSSQSGHNTVSWYQQALGQGPQFIFQYYREEENGRGNFPPRFSGLQFPNYSSELNVNALELDDSALYLCASSSGTAPLEVGGYTFGSGTRLTVV.